This TCR beta chain is drawn from a study of control samples from healthy donors and cancer patients. The CDR3 consists of 15 residues. The germline CDR1 and CDR2 sequences are GTSNPN and SVGIG (reference sequence). V was trimmed by 0 bases and J by 2 bases, leaving 11 bases between them. Repertoires were generated with immunoSEQ multiplex PCR, while TCRdb's copy carries only in-frame clones and drops some. This table holds 100,000 to 150,000 clones, around 96% found once. The source of this sequence is a man aged 25-45 years in good health. The chain has TRBV30 and TRBJ1-5, with D unresolved. The sequencing sample was made of blood. The CDR3 region is CAWSVRGIGNQPQHF. DNA of the CDR3: TGTGCCTGGAGTGTACGGGGTATCGGCAATCAGCCCCAGCATTTT.